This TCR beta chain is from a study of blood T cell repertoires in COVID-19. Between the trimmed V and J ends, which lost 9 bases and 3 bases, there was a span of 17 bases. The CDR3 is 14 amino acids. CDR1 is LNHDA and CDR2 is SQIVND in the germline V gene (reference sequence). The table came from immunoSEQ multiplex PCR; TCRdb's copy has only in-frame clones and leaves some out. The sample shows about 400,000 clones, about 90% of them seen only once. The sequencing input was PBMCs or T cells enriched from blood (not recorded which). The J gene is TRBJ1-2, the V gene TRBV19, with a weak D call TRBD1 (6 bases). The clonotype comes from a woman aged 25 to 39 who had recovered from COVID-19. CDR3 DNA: TGTGCCAGCCGCGGGGGACACTCAGACTATGGCTACACCTTC. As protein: CASRGGHSDYGYTF.